The TCR beta chain described here comes from a study of T cell repertoires in cytomegalovirus infection. Study-wide context: CMV epitopes used comprised recently identified HLA-C-restricted ones and well-studied HLA-B-restricted ones. An indication of both CMV infection and matching HLA type came from public TCR beta signatures.

TCRdb passed the reads through MiXCR, listing each CDR3 protein once. This table has about 830,000 distinct CDR3 sequences, 30% to 35% appearing once. Of note for this clonotype: What it recognizes is unknown.

The clonotype was recovered from a human donor in good health (CMV status not recorded). Some clones in this sample may be carry-over from other donors' samples. This sample comprised cultured CD8+ T cells from PBMCs, obtained from culture after CMV antigen stimulation.

CDR3 nucleotide sequence: TGTGCTAGTGGTTTGGAGGGCTCCGGGATTTTGGAAGGGGAGACCCAGTACTTC. Translated: CASGLEGSGILEGETQYF. V gene TRBV12-5 combines with J gene TRBJ2-5; D is possibly TRBD2 (5 bases). Trimming took off 1 base at V and 5 bases at J, with 23 bases between the two ends. Germline values: CDR1 LGHNT, CDR2 FRNRAP. There are 18 residues in the CDR3.